In this sample, the clone carrying this TCR beta chain turned up a few times. Its target is not known. The CDR3 runs 14 residues. The junction had 7 bases not matched to a gene; V was cut back by 7 bases and J by 7 bases. Germline CDR1 and CDR2: MNHEY and SMNVEV (reference sequence). The library put unique molecular identifiers onto individual cDNA molecules. Using its own MiXCR run on the RACE reads, TCRdb lists one record per CDR3 protein. Among about 340,000 distinct CDR3 sequences, roughly 6.9% were seen once, and the ten largest hold roughly 8%. The record originates from a study of human T cells and chemical hapten exposure. About the study: Upper back patch tests used 0.01% DPC, scored after 6 days.

General study points: Expanded TCRs clustered into significantly more large CDR3 similarity groups than controls, the analysis revealed.

Regarding time point: patch test 1, 2 weeks after DPC sensitization. This sample's treatment: therapeutic diphenylcyclopropenone sensitization with weekly scalp DPC. Here the sequenced sample was whole blood, taken in connection with sensitization to the hapten diphenylcyclopropenone (DPC). The receptor's source is a woman under 30 with alopecia areata. Some clones in this sample may be carry-over from other donors' samples. The chain has TRBV27 and TRBJ1-4; TRBD1 matches 9 bases. CDR3 in amino acids: CASIHGTGSEKLFF. In nucleotides, the CDR3 is TGTGCCAGCATCCACGGGACAGGGTCTGAAAAACTGTTTTTT.